This T cell receptor (beta chain) was retrieved from a study of blood T cell repertoires in COVID-19. Study-level background: Both acute and convalescent COVID-19 samples were obtained from the United States, Italy and Spain. T cells, B-cell-depleted T cells, or PBMCs provided the cDNA or gDNA that served as material.

Assay: immunoSEQ multiplex PCR; the TCRdb copy retains only in-frame clones and omits some. The repertoire holds around 320,000 clones, about 90% seen once, with roughly 10% in the top ten. This clone came up once. This sample also contains other DNA sequences that code for the same CDR3. This clonotype originated in a woman between 25 and 40 years old with COVID-19, enrolled during active disease. The sample taken for sequencing was peripheral blood.

The CDR3 sequence: CASSLVTYNEQFF. The CDR3 nucleotides are TGTGCCAGCAGCTTAGTCACTTACAATGAGCAGTTCTTC. The V call is TRBV7-9, the J call TRBJ2-1; D is uncertain. Per germline, CDR1 SEHNR and CDR2 FQNEAQ (reference sequence). CDR3 length: 13 residues. V dropped 1 base and J dropped 4 bases, with 5 bases sitting between them.